The source of this T cell receptor (beta chain) is a study of blood T cells in healthy people across ages. Broader study findings: Estimated diversity that came from one million T cells was considered an underestimate. Measured against age, TCR beta diversity per million T cells decreased in a roughly linear manner.

V was clipped by 6 bases and J by 1 base, with 12 bases between them. The length of the CDR3 is 14 residues. The V gene's germline CDR1 is SQVTM and CDR2 ANQGSEA. The authors ran a second PCR of 7 to 11 cycles using a sample-barcoded 5' primer and a J-beta primer mix. From each sample, at least 2.5 million paired-end reads containing CDR3 were obtained. MiXCR, run by TCRdb on the 5' RACE reads, gives a single entry per CDR3 protein. The sample lists over 1,300,000 distinct CDR3 sequences, roughly 64% seen once, with under 8.5% in the top ten. In its sample, this clonotype was seen a few times. What it binds is not known.

This TCR was recovered from a man younger than 35 in good health. The sample comprised blood. This chain uses TRBV29-1 with TRBJ2-2; TRBD1 might be the D (6 bases). CDR3 residues: CSVPGTMNTGELFF. In DNA form, the CDR3 reads TGCAGCGTCCCCGGGACAATGAACACCGGGGAGCTGTTTTTT.